These T cell receptor beta chains were read from a single sample in a study of blood T cells in healthy people across ages. TCRdb ran MiXCR on the 5' RACE reads and lists one entry per CDR3 protein. Here the sample spans over 1,200,000 distinct CDR3 sequences, 59% being singletons. Sequences were obtained from blood. These receptor sequences come from a man aged 18 to 29 in good health. CDR3s include the opening cysteine and the closing phenylalanine or tryptophan. A D gene is named only where the DNA matches it firmly. Clone size, where shown, is once, few, many, or a class for clones that have expanded.

TRBD2 | NA | TRBJ2-5 | TRBV11-1 | CASRPDLGLENEQYF | TGTGCCAGCAGACCAGATCTGGGACTAGAGAATGAGCAGTACTTC
NA | NA | TRBJ2-3 | TRBV4-1 | CASSQGLVADTQYF | TGCGCCAGCAGCCAAGGACTAGTTGCAGATACGCAGTATTTT
NA | NA | TRBJ2-5 | TRBV7-9 | CASSFVGGVEYF | TGTGCAAGCAGCTTCGTGGGGGGCGTTGAGTACTTC
TRBD2 | few | TRBJ2-4 | TRBV5-1 | CASSSGLAIDIQYF | TGCGCCAGCAGCTCGGGACTAGCGATTGACATTCAGTACTTC
NA | NA | TRBJ2-2 | TRBV21-1 | CASSHAGLNTGELFF | TGTGCCAGCAGCCATGCGGGATTAAACACCGGGGAGCTGTTTTTT
NA | few | TRBJ1-2 | TRBV20-1 | CSAMTGYGYTF | TGCAGTGCTATGACAGGATATGGCTACACCTTC
NA | NA | TRBJ2-6 | TRBV18 | CASSPRAGTSGANVLTF | TGTGCCAGCTCACCACGGGCAGGGACATCTGGGGCCAACGTCCTGACTTTC
NA | NA | TRBJ2-7 | TRBV7-2 | CASSSISWEQYF | TGTGCCAGCAGTTCAATATCTTGGGAGCAGTACTTC
TRBD2 | NA | TRBJ2-1 | TRBV4-3 | CASSPDLAGGWNNEQFF | TGCGCCAGCAGCCCCGATCTAGCGGGGGGGTGGAATAATGAGCAGTTCTTC
NA | NA | TRBJ2-6 | TRBV2 | CASSAGFSGANVLTF | TGTGCCAGCAGCGCAGGATTCTCTGGGGCCAACGTCCTGACTTTC
NA | few | TRBJ2-7 | TRBV28 | CASNPQSSYEQYF | TGTGCCAGCAATCCACAGAGCTCCTACGAGCAGTACTTC
NA | NA | TRBJ2-7 | TRBV11-2 | CASSSIQGAYYEQYF | TGTGCCAGCAGCTCGATACAGGGAGCCTACTACGAGCAGTACTTC
NA | few | TRBJ1-3 | TRBV12-3/TRBV12-4 | CASNPSGASGNTIYF | TGTGCCAGCAATCCTTCAGGGGCCTCTGGAAACACCATATATTTT
TRBD2 | NA | TRBJ2-3 | TRBV29-1 | CSVAGRSGDTQYF | TGCAGCGTTGCCGGGAGGAGTGGAGATACGCAGTATTTT
NA | NA | TRBJ2-4 | TRBV4-3 | CASSQDSGRRNIQYF | TGCGCCAGCAGCCAAGATTCGGGACGACGAAACATTCAGTACTTC
NA | NA | TRBJ2-6 | TRBV25-1 | CASSETGRSGANVLTF | TGTGCCAGCAGTGAGACAGGCCGATCTGGGGCCAACGTCCTGACTTTC
TRBD2 | NA | TRBJ2-7 | TRBV28 | CASRAGLAGEEAQYF | TGTGCCAGCAGGGCTGGGCTAGCGGGAGAAGAGGCCCAGTACTTC